The 28 T cell receptor beta chains below come from one sample, sequenced in a study of blood T cell repertoires in COVID-19. Sequenced by immunoSEQ multiplex PCR; TCRdb stores in-frame clones only, minus some. This table has 120,000 or so clones, approximately 74% appearing once. Sequenced sample: peripheral blood. The receptors were sampled from a man in his sixties with acute or convalescent COVID-19.

The chain links TRBV3-1 (or the pseudogene TRBV3-2) to TRBJ2-7; the match to TRBD1 covers 9 bases. The ends lost 6 bases at V and 6 bases at J; junction bases unmatched: 12. The germline CDR1 and CDR2 sequences are LGHDT and YNNKEL (reference sequence). The CDR3 has 15 amino acids. In nucleotides, the CDR3 is TGTGCCAGCAGTCAAAACCGGGACAGGGTCTCCGAGCAGTACTTC. Encoded protein: CASSQNRDRVSEQYF.

The V and J genes are TRBV6-1 and TRBJ2-1, with 7 bases fitting TRBD2. Germline lookup yields CDR1 MNHNS and CDR2 SASEGT. The J segment lost 5 bases and the V segment lost 2 bases, leaving 15 bases of the junction unmatched. The CDR3 is made up of 18 amino acids. The CDR3 loop reads CASSERRGGTPSDNEQFF. The CDR3 DNA reads as TGTGCCAGCAGTGAAAGGCGGGGAGGGACTCCTTCGGACAATGAGCAGTTCTTC.

V is TRBV6-5 and J is TRBJ2-6, with 7 bases matching TRBD1. J gave up 5 bases and V 2 bases, and 3 bases lay outside the gene matches. The CDR3 covers 15 residues. Germline V gives CDR1 MNHEY, CDR2 SVGAGI. The CDR3 DNA is TGTGCCAGCAGTTACCGACAGGGCAGGGCCAACGTCCTGACTTTC. The encoded protein is CASSYRQGRANVLTF.

The chain is built from TRBV23-1 and TRBJ1-4; no definite D call. TRBV23-1 is flagged as an ORF with uncertain function. The CDR3 covers 17 residues. The V and J ends lost 2 bases and 8 bases respectively, with 21 bases between them. CDR3 region: CASSQKGPGVVREKLFF. DNA of the CDR3: TGCGCCAGCAGTCAAAAAGGACCCGGGGTTGTTCGGGAAAAACTGTTTTTT.

This chain links TRBV5-8 with TRBJ1-2; TRBD1 aligns across 8 bases. Trimming at V came to 1 base and at J to 2 bases, leaving 4 bases not matched to a gene. The CDR3 is 15 amino acids. CDR1 and CDR2 from the germline V gene are SGHTS and YDEGEE. The chain's CDR3 is CASSLLAGGNYGYTF. The DNA for the CDR3 is TGTGCCAGCAGCTTGTTGGCAGGGGGCAACTATGGCTACACCTTC.

The V gene is TRBV23-1, the J gene TRBJ2-1; tentative D call: TRBD1 (6 bases). TRBV23-1 carries the ORF label, with uncertain function. The CDR3 has 16 amino acids. Trimming cost V 1 base and J 6 bases, with 16 bases left between them. As DNA, the CDR3 is TGCGCCAGCAGTCAATTCGGTCAGGGGTCAATCAATGAGCAGTTCTTC. Translating gives CASSQFGQGSINEQFF.

The J gene is TRBJ1-1, the V gene TRBV24-1, with unresolved D. Germline V gene sequence: CDR1 KGHDR, CDR2 SFDVKD. This CDR3 spans 12 amino acids. Trimming stripped 9 bases from V and 1 base from J, with 8 bases between. The CDR3 region is CATAGRNTEAFF. The CDR3 DNA is TGTGCCACCGCGGGCAGGAACACTGAAGCTTTCTTT.

The chain links TRBV19 to TRBJ1-1; 7 nucleotides align to TRBD1. V was clipped by 8 bases and J by 6 bases; unmatched bases: 9. Germline-derived CDR1 and CDR2 are LNHDA and SQIVND (reference sequence). The CDR3 length is 13 residues. CDR3 nucleotides: TGTGCCAGTCACGCTTACAGGGGCTCTGAAGCTTTCTTT. Its protein is CASHAYRGSEAFF.

J is TRBJ2-7 and V is TRBV28, with 7 bases fitting TRBD1. Trimming took 5 bases from V and 0 from J; bases not matched to a gene: 16. The V gene's germline CDR1 is MDHEN and CDR2 SYDVKM. This CDR3 spans 18 amino acids. The CDR3 bases are TGTGCCAGCAGTGGCTACCGCCGCCGGGACAGAGGCTCCTACGAGCAGTACTTC. This codes for CASSGYRRRDRGSYEQYF.

Sample share makes this clone medium-sized (0.01 to 0.1%). The chain joins TRBV4-1 to TRBJ2-1, with D possibly TRBD2 on 6 matching bases. Germline loops: CDR1 MGHRA, CDR2 YSYEKL. This CDR3 region has 15 residues. Trimming took 2 bases from V and 0 from J, leaving 8 bases between them. The CDR3 nucleotides read TGCGCCAGCAGCCAACTAGCGAGCTCCTACAATGAGCAGTTCTTC. As protein: CASSQLASSYNEQFF.

The chain carries TRBV18 and TRBJ2-7, with a weak D call TRBD1 (6 bases). The CDR3 contains 14 residues. Germline V gene data show CDR1 as KGHSH and CDR2 as LQKENI. V lost 2 bases and J lost 2, with 10 bases in between. The CDR3 loop is CASSPRQVPYEQYF. CDR3 DNA: TGTGCCAGCTCACCAAGACAGGTACCCTACGAGCAGTACTTC.

In this sample, this clone turned up once. The rearrangement joins TRBV28 to TRBJ2-3; 11 bases are a match to TRBD1. Germline CDR1 and CDR2: MDHEN and SYDVKM. This CDR3 is built from 15 residues. DNA for the CDR3: TGTGCTGCATTACCGGTGGGACAGGGGGATCTTCCGCAGTATTTT. Encoded protein: CAALPVGQGDLPQYF.

The V call is TRBV12-3 or TRBV12-4, the J call TRBJ1-2; D is unresolved. The CDR3 extends over 11 amino acids. V gave up 4 bases and J gave up 3 bases, with 3 bases separating them. The CDR3 nucleotides read TGTGCCAGCAGTTCGTACTATGGCTACACCTTC. Translation gives CASSSYYGYTF.

The chain couples TRBV19 to TRBJ1-1; TRBD1 agrees at 10 bases. V was pared by 6 bases and J by 5 bases, with 6 bases of the junction left unmatched. Germline values: CDR1 LNHDA, CDR2 SQIVND (reference sequence). This CDR3 spans 14 amino acids. Written as DNA, the CDR3 is TGTGCCAGTAGGATGGACAGGGGGAGAACTGAAGCTTTCTTT. Translating it yields CASRMDRGRTEAFF.

The DNA for the CDR3 is TGTGCCAGCAGACGGACTAGCGGGGGTCCAGGGGATACGCAGTATTTT. It encodes CASRRTSGGPGDTQYF. V usage is TRBV7-9 and J usage is TRBJ2-3; 13 nucleotides agree with TRBD2. The CDR3 sequence is 16 residues long. The V and J ends lost 6 bases and 6 bases, in that order; junction bases with no gene match: 9. The germline V gene encodes CDR1 SEHNR and CDR2 FQNEAQ (reference sequence).

In DNA form, the CDR3 reads TGTGCCAGCAGCCCCTTTGAGGGAGTGCAGCCCCAGCATTTT. Amino acid sequence: CASSPFEGVQPQHF. This chain connects TRBV27 to TRBJ1-5; D ambiguous. Trimming removed 6 bases at V and 7 bases at J, with 16 bases between. CDR1 is MNHEY and CDR2 is SMNVEV in the germline V gene (reference sequence). The CDR3 runs 14 residues.

The gene calls are TRBV7-2 and TRBJ1-1; D gene unclear. The V gene's germline CDR1 is SGHTA and CDR2 FQGNSA. The CDR3 spans 10 residues. The V end was cut by 3 bases, the J end by 11 bases, with 7 bases between. The CDR3 loop is CASSLVRAFF. DNA for the CDR3: TGTGCCAGCAGCTTGGTCAGGGCTTTCTTT. The variable domain in full, completed from reference TRBV7-2 and TRBJ1-1, reads GAGVSQSPSNKVTEKGKDVELRCDPISGHTALYWYRQSLGQGLEFLIYFQGNSAPDKSGLPSDRFSAERTGGSVSTLTIQRTQQEDSAVYLCASSLVRAFFGQGTRLTVV.

The chain employs TRBV7-9 and TRBJ2-2; 13 nucleotides match TRBD2. CDR1 and CDR2 (germline): SEHNR, FQNEAQ (reference sequence). The J segment lost 2 bases and the V segment lost 5 bases, leaving 2 bases of the junction unmatched. The CDR3 sequence is 16 residues long. CDR3 coding DNA: TGTGCCAGCAGCGAGGGACTAGCGGGAAACACCGGGGAGCTGTTTTTT. It encodes CASSEGLAGNTGELFF.

V is TRBV18 and J is TRBJ2-7, with TRBD2 identical over 11 bases. CDR3 length equals 15 residues. With 3 bases clipped from V and 0 bases from J, the junction kept 1 base outside the gene matches. Germline lookup yields CDR1 KGHSH and CDR2 LQKENI. The CDR3, as DNA: TGTGCCAGCTCACCCGGGACTAGCGGCTCCTACGAGCAGTACTTC. It codes for CASSPGTSGSYEQYF. The complete variable domain, with remaining parts taken from reference TRBV18 and TRBJ2-7, reads NAGVMQNPRHLVRRRGQEARLRCSPMKGHSHVYWYRQLPEEGLKFMVYLQKENIIDESGMPKERFSAEFPKEGPSILRIQQVVRGDSAAYFCASSPGTSGSYEQYFGPGTRLTVT.

This chain connects TRBV27 to TRBJ1-6; a weak D match, TRBD1 (5 bases). CDR1 and CDR2 from the germline V gene are MNHEY and SMNVEV (reference sequence). CDR3 length: 18 amino acids. V was trimmed by 5 bases and J by 0 bases, leaving 17 bases between them. CDR3 loop: CASSPLNRGSSYNSPLHF. CDR3 DNA: TGTGCCAGCAGTCCCCTAAACCGGGGGAGCTCCTATAATTCACCCCTCCACTTT.

The gene calls are TRBV30 and TRBJ1-4, with 7 positions matching TRBD1. The V gene's germline CDR1 is GTSNPN and CDR2 SVGIG (reference sequence). This CDR3 is built from 14 residues. The V segment lost 0 bases and the J segment 6 bases; nucleotides outside the gene matches: 4. The CDR3, as DNA: TGTGCCTGGAGTGTAGGGGGCGAGGATGAAAAACTGTTTTTT. This gives the protein CAWSVGGEDEKLFF. Full variable domain (rest looked up from reference TRBV30 and TRBJ1-4): SQTIHQWPATLVQPVGSPLSLECTVEGTSNPNLYWYRQAAGRGLQLLFYSVGIGQISSEVPQNLSASRPQDRQFILSSKKLLLSDSGFYLCAWSVGGEDEKLFFGSGTQLSVL.

V is TRBV4-1 and J is TRBJ1-4; 9 bases agree with TRBD1. The germline gives CDR1 MGHRA, CDR2 YSYEKL. The CDR3 totals 13 residues. V lost 4 bases and J lost 12; bases outside the gene matches: 6. This CDR3 is CASSRGQGWELFF. Here the CDR3 DNA reads TGCGCCAGCAGCCGGGGACAGGGCTGGGAACTGTTTTTT.

The chain joins TRBV18 to TRBJ2-4, with D perhaps TRBD1 (7 bases). Looked up from germline, CDR1 is KGHSH and CDR2 is LQKENI. Trimming left V 6 bases short and J 0 bases short, with 15 bases between. The CDR3 contains 16 residues. CDR3 loop: CASSGGQLLAKNIQYF. The CDR3 DNA follows: TGTGCCAGCTCCGGGGGACAGCTGCTAGCCAAAAACATTCAGTACTTC. The variable domain in full, completed from reference TRBV18 and TRBJ2-4, reads NAGVMQNPRHLVRRRGQEARLRCSPMKGHSHVYWYRQLPEEGLKFMVYLQKENIIDESGMPKERFSAEFPKEGPSILRIQQVVRGDSAAYFCASSGGQLLAKNIQYFGAGTRLSVL.

The chain joins TRBV28 to TRBJ1-1, with D perhaps TRBD1 (5 bases). The CDR3 has 13 residues. V was shortened by 6 bases and J by 1 base, with 9 bases between the two germline ends. Germline CDR1 is MDHEN and CDR2 is SYDVKM. The CDR3 sequence is CASRGRGNTEAFF. Written as DNA, the CDR3 is TGTGCCAGCAGGGGGCGGGGGAACACTGAAGCTTTCTTT.

This chain connects TRBV7-9 to TRBJ1-6, with 7 positions matching TRBD1. The germline V gene encodes CDR1 SEHNR and CDR2 FQNEAQ (reference sequence). This CDR3 comprises 15 residues. V was clipped by 5 bases and J by 5 bases; unmatched bases: 6. CDR3 region: CASSPPGTDNSPLHF. The CDR3 DNA is TGTGCCAGCAGCCCACCCGGGACAGATAATTCACCCCTCCACTTT.

This chain uses TRBV7-9 with TRBJ2-7; possibly TRBD2 for D (5 bases). V was trimmed by 5 bases and J by 1 base, leaving 15 bases between them. This CDR3 comprises 15 residues. Looked up from germline, CDR1 is SEHNR and CDR2 is FQNEAQ (reference sequence). The CDR3 coding sequence is TGTGCCAGCAGCAACGTCGGCGGGTTTTCCTACGAGCAGTACTTC. Amino acid sequence: CASSNVGGFSYEQYF.

The rearrangement uses TRBV5-1 and TRBJ1-4, with 7 positions matching TRBD1. The junction had 7 bases not matched to a gene; V was cut back by 4 bases and J by 7 bases. CDR3 length equals 14 residues. The germline V gene encodes CDR1 SGHRS and CDR2 YFSETQ. The CDR3 DNA is TGCGCCAGCAGCCCGGGACAGACCTTTGAAAAACTGTTTTTT. Translated: CASSPGQTFEKLFF.

The CDR3 coding sequence is TGTGCCAGTAGTATAGCGGGAGCTTACGAGCAGTACTTC. Its protein product is CASSIAGAYEQYF. The chain is built from TRBV19 and TRBJ2-7; TRBD2 is a possible D gene (6 bases). V was shortened by 1 base and J by 4 bases, with 8 bases between the two germline ends. CDR3 length: 13 residues. Germline V lookup: CDR1 LNHDA, CDR2 SQIVND (reference sequence). Using reference TRBV19 and TRBJ2-7 for the parts outside the CDR3, the full variable domain is DGGITQSPKYLFRKEGQNVTLSCEQNLNHDAMYWYRQDPGQGLRLIYYSQIVNDFQKGDIAEGYSVSREKKESFPLTVTSAQKNPTAFYLCASSIAGAYEQYFGPGTRLTVT.